The T cell receptor (beta chain) under discussion was sequenced for a study of Graves' ophthalmopathy and Graves' hyperthyroidism (dated by TCRdb to the late 2010s). A note on the overall study: Peripheral blood was collected at initial diagnosis, prior to any treatment. After sampling, hyperthyroidism patients received methimazole starting at 30 mg daily, and ophthalmopathy patients received high-dose intravenous methylprednisolone. In five or six hyperthyroidism patients, the T-cell repertoire of thyroid tissue was compared with the T-cell repertoire of blood. The study used TCR beta repertoire signatures to distinguish Graves' ophthalmopathy from Graves' hyperthyroidism and to predict progression to ophthalmopathy. A discovery set of 100 patients (43 ophthalmopathy, 55 to 65 stable hyperthyroidism) was enrolled to explore V-J signatures distinguishing ophthalmopathy from hyperthyroidism. An independent validation cohort comprised 18 to 20 hyperthyroidism patients and 15 to 17 patients who later progressed from hyperthyroidism to ophthalmopathy. In total, 135 blood samples were TCR-sequenced: 40 to 45 ophthalmopathy, some 72 hyperthyroidism and roughly 17 hyperthyroidism-to-ophthalmopathy patients.

V and J are truncated by 5 bases and 2 bases respectively, leaving an intervening sequence of 13 bases. Looking up the germline V gene yields CDR1 ENHRY and CDR2 SYGVKD. The CDR3, from cysteine to phenylalanine, totals 15 residues. The DNA shown is the 45-base CDR3, in frame from base 1. For repertoire sequencing, TCR beta CDR3 regions were amplified from RNA transcripts. The first round of RT-PCR was done with HTBI primers and the Qiagen OneStep RT-PCR kit, and was followed by a second round of multiplex PCR, then size selection and purification. The libraries underwent paired-end sequencing with 100 bp reads on an Illumina HiSeq2000. The paper's processing steps were these. Reads were processed with SOAPnuke, discarding reads with adapters, uncalled bases, mean Phred below 15, or no exact constant-primer or identifier match. High-quality paired reads were merged with COPE v1.2.5. Each unique nucleotide sequence was defined as a clonotype, and clonotypes were aligned to IMGT TRB V, D and J references with MiTCR v1.1. Analysis was restricted to V-J combinations with a frequency above 0.0001, which covered roughly 99% of repertoires. A TCR clonal expansion and chaos score per V-J combination was defined as the ratio of F50 clonal expansion to chaos observed in the TCRdist matrix. Welch's t-statistics and random forest were used to narrow the features down to around twelve V-J combinations, which were then fed into a naive Bayes classifier. The Morisita-Horn index was used to measure how similar the thyroid and blood repertoires were. TCRdb redid the processing of the public reads, applying fastp at Q25 and MiXCR, and retained in-frame beta chains. One record per CDR3 amino acid sequence lists the most common genes and DNA. For this entry, the V and J calls and clone size follow TCRdb and not the study's own pipeline. In all, the sample holds some 750,000 distinct CDR3 sequences, and roughly 40% of those were seen once. The ten biggest clones cover 44% of the sample.

Results and caveats for the whole study, not just this receptor: In validation, the model predicted ophthalmopathy progression with more than 70% sensitivity and roughly 72% specificity; roughly 12 predicted patients were CT-confirmed with GO in a median of approximately 6.5 months. The 13-signature model separated ophthalmopathy from stable hyperthyroidism with approximately 90% sensitivity and 81.08% specificity in cross-validation, and 80%/75% in the test set. Most of the expanded thyroid clonotypes with a frequency above 0.001 were also detected in blood, and it was suggested that the thyroid immune response may be reflected by blood repertoires. Sample size was not predetermined statistically, and investigators were not blinded to group allocation.

The ophthalmopathy patients had moderately to severely active disease, with a Clinical Activity Score of 3 or higher, a NOSPECS grade of 4 or higher, and a disease duration of less than 3 months. Patients with other autoimmune diseases, uncontrolled infections, pregnancy or lactation were excluded from the study. Diagnosis was based on clinical symptoms, serum thyroxine, TRAb, thyroid ultrasound and orbital computed tomography. PBMCs were isolated from 7.5 to 10 ml of fresh peripheral blood by Ficoll-Paque density gradient centrifugation. Total RNA was extracted using Trizol reagent, and RNA quality was checked on an Agilent 2100 Bioanalyzer. To note about this clonotype: Its antigen remains unidentified. No much larger clone exists at a distance of one base, and base qualities are not known.

The receptor was derived from an adult man with Graves' ophthalmopathy. The sequence links TRBV10-3 to TRBJ1-3, with the D gene not clear enough to name. The sample comprised peripheral blood. The nucleotides read TGTGCCATCAGTTACCTCGGGCCCACTGGAAACACCATATATTTT. Its amino acids are CAISYLGPTGNTIYF.